The rows below give T cell receptor beta chains drawn from one sample of a study of blood T cell repertoires in COVID-19. Some clones are missing from TCRdb's copy, which holds only in-frame ones; the method was immunoSEQ multiplex PCR. The sample includes 350,000 to 450,000 clones, over 75% of them seen just once. Sequencing input: PBMCs or T cells enriched from blood (not recorded which). Receptors were obtained from a man between 35 and 55 years old in a cohort exposed to, infected with or recovered from COVID-19 (not recorded which). CDR3s include the opening cysteine and the closing phenylalanine or tryptophan. The D gene is left open where the match is weak. Some rows have no size entry. The others give once, few or many, or a class for an expanded clone.

D: -; J: TRBJ1-1; length: 14; size: -; V: TRBV27; CDR3: CASSLAGGYTEAFF; DNA: TGTGCCAGCAGTTTAGCGGGGGGGTACACTGAAGCTTTCTTT
D: TRBD2; J: TRBJ2-7; length: 17; size: -; V: TRBV12-5; CDR3: CASGLVLGGSSSYEQYF; DNA: TGTGCTAGTGGTTTGGTACTGGGGGGGTCCAGCTCCTACGAGCAGTACTTC
D: -; J: TRBJ2-3; length: 16; size: -; V: TRBV9; CDR3: CASSVVASSDTDTQYF; DNA: TGTGCCAGCAGCGTAGTCGCGTCTAGCGACACAGATACGCAGTATTTT
D: TRBD2; J: TRBJ2-7; length: 15; size: -; V: TRBV7-2; CDR3: CASSPGLAGGGEQYF; DNA: TGTGCCAGCAGCCCGGGACTAGCGGGAGGCGGGGAGCAGTACTTC
D: TRBD1; J: TRBJ1-5; length: 15; size: -; V: TRBV19; CDR3: CASRSDRGTGQPQHF; DNA: TGTGCCAGTAGGAGCGACAGGGGCACGGGGCAGCCCCAGCATTTT
D: -; J: TRBJ1-4; length: 15; size: -; V: TRBV7-2; CDR3: CASSLDSGLGEKLFF; DNA: TGTGCCAGCAGCTTAGACTCAGGGTTGGGTGAAAAACTGTTTTTT
D: TRBD1; J: TRBJ1-1; length: 14; size: -; V: TRBV30; CDR3: CAWSRQGGSTEAFF; DNA: TGTGCCTGGAGTCGACAGGGTGGTAGCACTGAAGCTTTCTTT
D: -; J: TRBJ2-3; length: 13; size: -; V: TRBV19; CDR3: CASSTLSTDTQYF; DNA: TGTGCCAGTAGTACACTTAGCACAGATACGCAGTATTTT
D: TRBD1; J: TRBJ1-2; length: 17; size: -; V: TRBV3-1/TRBV3-2; CDR3: CASSQGRTGRNRYGYTF; DNA: TGTGCCAGCAGCCAAGGACGGACAGGGCGAAACCGCTATGGCTACACCTTC
D: -; J: TRBJ1-2; length: 12; size: once; V: TRBV29-1; CDR3: CSVSGLHYGYTF; DNA: TGCAGCGTGTCAGGGCTTCACTATGGCTACACCTTC
D: -; J: TRBJ1-5; length: 15; size: -; V: TRBV6-4; CDR3: CASRVFDLRNQPQHF; DNA: TGTGCCAGCAGGGTATTTGATCTCCGGAATCAGCCCCAGCATTTT
D: -; J: TRBJ1-5; length: 12; size: once; V: TRBV27; CDR3: CASTILYQPQHF; DNA: TGTGCCAGCACCATTCTATATCAGCCCCAGCATTTT
D: TRBD1; J: TRBJ2-7; length: 13; size: -; V: TRBV27; CDR3: CASSGTGSGEQYF; DNA: TGTGCCAGCAGTGGGACAGGCTCGGGGGAGCAGTACTTC
D: -; J: TRBJ2-7; length: 15; size: -; V: TRBV25-1; CDR3: CASSESGSRSYEQYF; DNA: TGTGCCAGCAGTGAATCTGGTAGCCGATCCTACGAGCAGTACTTC
D: TRBD2; J: TRBJ2-1; length: 15; size: once; V: TRBV11-2; CDR3: CASSPNSGSYNEQFF; DNA: TGTGCCAGCAGCCCAAATAGCGGGTCATACAATGAGCAGTTCTTC
D: -; J: TRBJ2-7; length: 13; size: -; V: TRBV7-3; CDR3: CASSLAQSREQYF; DNA: TGTGCCAGCAGCTTAGCCCAAAGCAGGGAGCAGTACTTC
D: -; J: TRBJ2-3; length: 14; size: -; V: TRBV10-3; CDR3: CAIQDLISTDTQYF; DNA: TGTGCCATCCAGGACTTAATCAGCACAGATACGCAGTATTTT
D: -; J: TRBJ2-3; length: 16; size: -; V: TRBV5-8; CDR3: CASSLGAGVSTDTQYF; DNA: TGTGCCAGCAGCTTGGGAGCGGGTGTTAGCACAGATACGCAGTATTTT
D: -; J: TRBJ2-7; length: 14; size: many; V: TRBV15; CDR3: CATSRDQVWDEQYF; DNA: TGTGCCACCAGCAGAGACCAGGTGTGGGACGAGCAGTACTTC
D: -; J: TRBJ2-1; length: 14; size: -; V: TRBV5-4; CDR3: CASSLVGRRGEQFF; DNA: TGTGCCAGCAGCTTGGTTGGGAGGAGAGGCGAGCAGTTCTTC
D: TRBD1; J: TRBJ1-2; length: 13; size: -; V: TRBV19; CDR3: CASNQGVSNGYTF; DNA: TGTGCCAGTAATCAGGGGGTATCAAATGGCTACACCTTC
D: -; J: TRBJ1-5; length: 16; size: once; V: TRBV28; CDR3: CASSSQGQGSNQPQHF; DNA: TGTGCCAGCAGTTCCCAAGGGCAGGGGAGCAATCAGCCCCAGCATTTT
D: -; J: TRBJ2-7; length: 15; size: -; V: TRBV30; CDR3: CAWRPWTEYNYEQYF; DNA: TGTGCCTGGAGACCATGGACTGAATACAACTACGAGCAGTACTTC
D: -; J: TRBJ2-7; length: 16; size: -; V: TRBV11-1; CDR3: CASSLVRTDLPYEQYF; DNA: TGTGCCAGCAGCTTAGTGCGGACAGATCTACCCTACGAGCAGTACTTC
D: -; J: TRBJ2-1; length: 12; size: -; V: TRBV19; CDR3: CASSIRSNEQFF; DNA: TGTGCCAGTAGTATTAGGAGCAATGAGCAGTTCTTC
D: -; J: TRBJ2-7; length: 15; size: -; V: TRBV6-5; CDR3: CASSYSVPHRDEQYF; DNA: TGTGCCAGCAGTTACTCTGTCCCTCACAGGGACGAGCAGTACTTC
D: TRBD2; J: TRBJ2-1; length: 14; size: -; V: TRBV10-2; CDR3: CASSDPREVYEQFF; DNA: TGCGCCAGCAGTGATCCGCGGGAGGTCTATGAGCAGTTCTTC
D: TRBD1; J: TRBJ1-1; length: 13; size: -; V: TRBV27; CDR3: CASSVRGITEAFF; DNA: TGTGCCAGCAGTGTCAGGGGGATAACTGAAGCTTTCTTT
D: TRBD1; J: TRBJ1-6; length: 16; size: -; V: TRBV6-5; CDR3: CASSYVWGTGDSPLHF; DNA: TGTGCCAGCAGTTATGTGTGGGGGACAGGGGATTCACCCCTCCACTTT
D: -; J: TRBJ1-1; length: 18; size: -; V: TRBV11-2; CDR3: CASSEGRGRGGMNTEAFF; DNA: TGTGCCAGCAGTGAAGGGCGCGGGCGCGGGGGCATGAACACTGAAGCTTTCTTT
D: -; J: TRBJ1-2; length: 16; size: few; V: TRBV6-1; CDR3: CASSEAYREVGYGYTF; DNA: TGTGCCAGCAGTGAGGCCTACAGGGAAGTCGGCTATGGCTACACCTTC
D: TRBD2; J: TRBJ2-7; length: 15; size: -; V: TRBV3-1/TRBV3-2; CDR3: CASARTGLAGSEQYF; DNA: TGTGCCAGCGCTCGCACGGGACTAGCGGGTTCCGAGCAGTACTTC
D: -; J: TRBJ2-1; length: 14; size: once; V: TRBV28; CDR3: CASSLSGAYNEQFF; DNA: TGTGCCAGCAGTTTATCCGGAGCCTACAATGAGCAGTTCTTC
D: -; J: TRBJ1-1; length: 16; size: -; V: TRBV3-1/TRBV3-2; CDR3: CASSQDGRAGRTEAFF; DNA: TGTGCCAGCAGCCAAGATGGTAGGGCAGGGCGGACTGAAGCTTTCTTT
D: TRBD1; J: TRBJ2-5; length: 13; size: -; V: TRBV27; CDR3: CASSSGGAETQYF; DNA: TGTGCCAGCAGTTCAGGGGGCGCAGAGACCCAGTACTTC
D: TRBD2; J: TRBJ2-1; length: 18; size: -; V: TRBV19; CDR3: CASKGLAGIRGSYNEQFF; DNA: TGTGCCAGTAAAGGACTAGCGGGAATCCGGGGCTCCTACAATGAGCAGTTCTTC
D: -; J: TRBJ1-4; length: 15; size: -; V: TRBV7-9; CDR3: CASSPEGGRGEKLFF; DNA: TGTGCCAGCAGCCCGGAGGGGGGGCGCGGTGAAAAACTGTTTTTT
D: -; J: TRBJ2-7; length: 14; size: -; V: TRBV5-1; CDR3: CASSRTETSYEQYF; DNA: TGCGCCAGCAGTAGGACAGAGACCTCCTACGAGCAGTACTTC
D: -; J: TRBJ1-6; length: 15; size: -; V: TRBV20-1; CDR3: CSASGATVNNSPLHF; DNA: TGCAGTGCTAGTGGTGCAACAGTAAATAATTCACCCCTCCACTTT
D: -; J: TRBJ1-2; length: 12; size: once; V: TRBV2; CDR3: CASGRNEGGYTF; DNA: TGTGCCAGCGGGAGAAACGAAGGGGGCTACACCTTC
D: TRBD2; J: TRBJ2-1; length: 15; size: -; V: TRBV28; CDR3: CASSQSGRLYNEQFF; DNA: TGTGCCAGCAGTCAAAGCGGGAGGTTGTACAATGAGCAGTTCTTC
D: -; J: TRBJ2-3; length: 13; size: -; V: TRBV5-1; CDR3: CASRPQGTDTQYF; DNA: TGCGCCAGCAGACCCCAGGGCACAGATACGCAGTATTTT
D: -; J: TRBJ2-7; length: 14; size: -; V: TRBV5-1; CDR3: CASSLAPSRGEQYF; DNA: TGCGCCAGCAGCTTGGCGCCCTCAAGGGGCGAGCAGTACTTC
D: TRBD1; J: TRBJ1-4; length: 15; size: -; V: TRBV5-1; CDR3: CASSLTGQLNEKLFF; DNA: TGCGCCAGCAGCCTAACGGGACAGCTTAATGAAAAACTGTTTTTT
D: -; J: TRBJ2-1; length: 17; size: -; V: TRBV3-1/TRBV3-2; CDR3: CASSQDRPGGSYNEQFF; DNA: TGTGCCAGCAGCCAAGATCGGCCAGGGGGGTCCTACAATGAGCAGTTCTTC